This entry concerns a single T cell receptor (beta chain). Its matching antigen is unknown. Preparation of the TCRbeta library was carried out with unique molecular identifiers. From the PCR reads, TCRdb called clonotypes with MiXCR, one entry per CDR3 protein. This sample has under 250,000 distinct CDR3 sequences; approximately 17% occur once, and the top ten carry 40% to 50%. This record belongs to a study of T-cell reconstitution after alpha-beta-depleted transplantation in children. Germline CDR1 SGHAT, CDR2 FQNNGV. CDR3 length: 14 residues. The junction had 2 bases not matched to a gene; V was cut back by 1 base and J by 5 bases. Study-level points and caveats: Roughly two months post-transplant, alpha-beta T cells reportedly originated from several hundred graft clones that had expanded.

The chain is built from TRBV11-2 and TRBJ2-3, with 8 positions matching TRBD2. This sequence originates from a male patient aged 2 to 10 who had a stem cell transplant for acute lymphoblastic leukemia, so the T cells may come from the graft donor. The input for sequencing was PBMCs, mostly from graft donor cells, taken 360 days after TCRalphabeta/CD19-depleted stem cell transplant. The CDR3 reads CASSLGLAGDTQYF. CDR3 coding DNA: TGTGCCAGCAGCTTAGGGCTAGCGGGAGATACGCAGTATTTT.